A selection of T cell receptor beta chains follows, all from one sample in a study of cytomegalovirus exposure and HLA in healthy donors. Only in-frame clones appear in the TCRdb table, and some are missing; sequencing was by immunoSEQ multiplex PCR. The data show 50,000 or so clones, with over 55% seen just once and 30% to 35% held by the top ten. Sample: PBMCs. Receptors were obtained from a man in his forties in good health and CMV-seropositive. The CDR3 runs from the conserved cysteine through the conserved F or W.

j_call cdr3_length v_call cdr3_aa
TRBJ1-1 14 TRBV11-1 CAGSSIDTNTEAFF
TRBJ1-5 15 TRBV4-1 CASSQDEGQDQPQHF
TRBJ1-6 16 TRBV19 CASSTSGRGSNSPLHF
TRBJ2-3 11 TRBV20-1 CSASFTNTQYF
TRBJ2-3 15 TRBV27 CASSLGGSRTDTQYF
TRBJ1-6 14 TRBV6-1 CASSPSSYNSPLHF
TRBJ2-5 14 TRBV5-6 CASSSRGRQETQYF
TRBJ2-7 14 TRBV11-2 CASSLPRRSYEQYF
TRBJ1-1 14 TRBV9 CASSPGLGDTEAFF
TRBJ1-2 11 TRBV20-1 CSAGHTRGYTF
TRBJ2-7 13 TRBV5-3 CARRTDRGYEQYF
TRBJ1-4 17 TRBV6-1 CASSEGQGFPFDEKLFF
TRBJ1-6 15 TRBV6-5 CASQITGGHDSPLHF
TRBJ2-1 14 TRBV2 CASKRDRGDNEQFF
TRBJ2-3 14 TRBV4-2 CASSGGRIRDTQYF
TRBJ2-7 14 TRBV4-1 CASSQGLDPYEQYF
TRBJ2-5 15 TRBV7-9 CASSLARGGRETQYF
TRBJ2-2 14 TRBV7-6 CASSLNSNTGELFF
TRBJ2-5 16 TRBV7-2 CASFRMSAGGLATQYF
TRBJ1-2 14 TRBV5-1 CASSLRGLNYGYTF
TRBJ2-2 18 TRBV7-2 CATLRRGEVIGNTGELFF
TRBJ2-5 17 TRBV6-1 CASSARTGGPKEETQYF
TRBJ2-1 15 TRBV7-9 CASSAWAGAYNEQFF
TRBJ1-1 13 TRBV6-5 CASSYLRNTEAFF
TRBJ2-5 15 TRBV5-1 CASSLRPGIGETQYF
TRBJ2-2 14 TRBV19 CASKRSTNTGELFF
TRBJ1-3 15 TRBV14 CASSPRIRAGNTIYF
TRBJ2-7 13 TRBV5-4 CASSFQGSYEQYF
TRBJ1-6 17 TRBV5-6 CASSPGAYGGISSPLHF
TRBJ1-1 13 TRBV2 CASSDRGDTEAFF
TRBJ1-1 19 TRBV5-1 CASKKTLGQGNRMNTEAFF
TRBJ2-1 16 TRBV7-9 CASSSSLGTGGHEQFF
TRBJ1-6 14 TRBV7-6 CASSPGQPGSPLHF
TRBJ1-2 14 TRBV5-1 CASSSATTGYGYTF
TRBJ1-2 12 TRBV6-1 CAGSSGDYGYTF
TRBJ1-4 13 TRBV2 CASSRSRNEKLFF
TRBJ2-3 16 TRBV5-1 CASLKSGGEYTDTQYF
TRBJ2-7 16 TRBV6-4 CASSDIRQDREFEQYF
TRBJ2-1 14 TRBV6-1 CATRSWAGVNEQFF
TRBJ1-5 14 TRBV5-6 CASSLDGHPQPQHF
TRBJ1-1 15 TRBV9 CASSAIPGTATEAFF
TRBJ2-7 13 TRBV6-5 CASRRPGSYEQYF
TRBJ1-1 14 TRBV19 CASSIGRGNTEAFF
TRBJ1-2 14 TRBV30 CAWSRDRGGSGYTF
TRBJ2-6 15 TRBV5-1 CASSFRGLGANVLTF
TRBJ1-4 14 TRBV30 CAWSLTTTNEKLFF
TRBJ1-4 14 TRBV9 CASSTQGENEKLFF
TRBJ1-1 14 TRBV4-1 CASSHVQTNTEAFF
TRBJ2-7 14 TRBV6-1 CASLWGGTSDEQYF
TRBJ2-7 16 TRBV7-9 CASSRGPPKRLYEQYF
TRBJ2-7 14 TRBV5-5 CASSLGVRSYEQYF
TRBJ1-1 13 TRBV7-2 CASSRERDTEAFF
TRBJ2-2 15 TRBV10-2 CAGSSGQGGTGELFF
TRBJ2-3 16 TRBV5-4 CASSLGTPELADTQYF
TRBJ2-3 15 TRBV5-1 CASSPRTGWADTQYF